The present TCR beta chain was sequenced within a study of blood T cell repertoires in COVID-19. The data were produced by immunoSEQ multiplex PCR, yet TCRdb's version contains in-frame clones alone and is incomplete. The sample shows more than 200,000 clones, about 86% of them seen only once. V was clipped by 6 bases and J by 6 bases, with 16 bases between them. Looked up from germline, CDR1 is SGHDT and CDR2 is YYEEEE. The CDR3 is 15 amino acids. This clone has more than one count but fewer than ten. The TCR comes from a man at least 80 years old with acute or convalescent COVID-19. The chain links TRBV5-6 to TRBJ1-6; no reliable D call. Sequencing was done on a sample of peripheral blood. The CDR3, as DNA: TGTGCCAGCAAGCGGCGAGCAGGACTTAATTCACCCCTCCACTTT. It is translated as CASKRRAGLNSPLHF.